What follows describes a single T cell receptor (beta chain). Its specificity is unknown. The PCR had 60 Vbeta and 13 Jbeta primers. Assay: immunoSEQ multiplex PCR; the TCRdb copy retains only in-frame clones and omits some. This table holds 49,000 or so clones, 81% found once. The record originates from a study of cytomegalovirus exposure and HLA in healthy donors. Findings and limits, study-wide: Prediction of most subjects' HLA-A and HLA-B alleles by TCR beta sequences was reportedly accurate. Sequencing probably produced one cluster of sequence variants that were highly shared.

The V end was cut by 4 bases, the J end by 2 bases, with 9 bases between. The CDR3 covers 13 residues. The germline V gene encodes CDR1 SGHNT and CDR2 YYREEE (reference sequence). Sequenced: PBMCs. The clonotype was recovered from a boy between 5 and 17 years old in good health and CMV-seropositive. The chain combines TRBV5-4 with TRBJ2-5; D may be TRBD1 (6 bases). The CDR3 here is CASSPGQQETQYF. Here the CDR3 DNA reads TGTGCCAGCAGCCCAGGACAGCAAGAGACCCAGTACTTC.